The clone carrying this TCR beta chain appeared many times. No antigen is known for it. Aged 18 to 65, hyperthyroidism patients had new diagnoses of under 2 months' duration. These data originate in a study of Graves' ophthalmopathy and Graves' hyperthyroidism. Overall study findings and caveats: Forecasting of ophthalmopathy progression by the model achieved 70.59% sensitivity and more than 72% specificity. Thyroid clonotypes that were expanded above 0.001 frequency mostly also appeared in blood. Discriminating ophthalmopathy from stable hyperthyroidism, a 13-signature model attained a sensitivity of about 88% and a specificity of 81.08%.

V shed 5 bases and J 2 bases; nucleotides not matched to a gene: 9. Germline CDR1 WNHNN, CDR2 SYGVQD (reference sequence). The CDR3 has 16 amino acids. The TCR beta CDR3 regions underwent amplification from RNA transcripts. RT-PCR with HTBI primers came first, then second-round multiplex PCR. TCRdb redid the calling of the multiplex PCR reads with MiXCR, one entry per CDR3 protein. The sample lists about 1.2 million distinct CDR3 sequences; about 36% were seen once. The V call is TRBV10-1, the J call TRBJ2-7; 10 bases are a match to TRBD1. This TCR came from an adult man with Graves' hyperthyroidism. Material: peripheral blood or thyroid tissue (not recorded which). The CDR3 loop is CASSPYPGQGTYEQYF. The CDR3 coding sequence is TGCGCCAGCAGTCCTTACCCGGGACAGGGGACCTACGAGCAGTACTTC.